The entry below describes one T cell receptor beta chain. Its antigen is as yet unknown. This entry comes from a study of CXCR3-negative and CXCR3-positive naive CD8 T cells. General study findings and limits: Greater hydrophobicity was found in TRB CDR3s of CXCR3-positive naive cells than of CXCR3-negative naive cells.

CDR3 length: 12 residues. The germline V gene has CDR1 SQVTM and CDR2 ANQGSEA. The method, 5' RACE with UMI labels, was used to prepare the TRB cDNA libraries. TCRdb re-called the 5' RACE reads; one entry per CDR3 protein, DNA not given. The sample's table shows 100,000 to 150,000 distinct CDR3 sequences. This receptor was obtained from a human donor in good health. Some clones in this sample may be carry-over from other donors' samples. The sequenced sample was naive CXCR3+ CD8+ T cells from blood. Subset indicated: CD45RO-CCR7+CD27+CD95- naive CD8+ T cells expressing CXCR3 (TNR3+). The V and J genes are TRBV29-1 and TRBJ2-5; without DNA, the TCRdb call of TRBD1 cannot be checked. The CDR3 sequence: CSVRDIAETQYF.